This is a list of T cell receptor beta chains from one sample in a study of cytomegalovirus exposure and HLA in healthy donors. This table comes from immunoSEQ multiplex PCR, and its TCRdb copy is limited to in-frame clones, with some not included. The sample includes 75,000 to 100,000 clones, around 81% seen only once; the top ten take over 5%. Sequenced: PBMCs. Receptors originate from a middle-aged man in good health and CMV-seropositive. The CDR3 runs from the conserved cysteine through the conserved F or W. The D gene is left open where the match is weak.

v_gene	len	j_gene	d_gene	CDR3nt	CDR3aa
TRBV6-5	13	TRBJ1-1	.	TGTGCCAGCAGTCCCGAGGCATACACTGAAGCTTTCTTT	CASSPEAYTEAFF
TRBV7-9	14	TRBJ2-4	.	TGTGCCAGCAGGTCGGGGGGCGTTCGAGACAGTCAGTACTTC	CASRSGGVRDSQYF
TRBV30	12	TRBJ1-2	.	TGTGCCTGGAGTGTGGCAGGGTTCGGCTACACCTTC	CAWSVAGFGYTF
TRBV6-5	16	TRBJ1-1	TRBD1	TGTGCCAGCAGTTCACGACAGGGGAGGTCGGGCACTGAAGCTTTCTTT	CASSSRQGRSGTEAFF
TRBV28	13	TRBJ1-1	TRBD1	TGTGCCAGCAGTTTACCGACAGGGGCGAAAGCTTTCTTT	CASSLPTGAKAFF
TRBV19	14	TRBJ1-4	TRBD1	TGTGCCAGTAGCTTCGGACAGGGTTGGGAAAAACTGTTTTTT	CASSFGQGWEKLFF
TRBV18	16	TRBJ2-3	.	TGTGCCAGCTCACCGCTTCGACCCGGGAACACAGATACGCAGTATTTT	CASSPLRPGNTDTQYF
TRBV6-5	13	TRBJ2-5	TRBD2	TGTGCCAGCACAAGACTAGCGGGAGAGACCCAGTACTTC	CASTRLAGETQYF
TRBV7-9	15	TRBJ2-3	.	TGTGCCAGCAGCTTAGGAGGTGGTACGGCCGATACGCAGTATTTT	CASSLGGGTADTQYF
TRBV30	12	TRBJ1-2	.	TGTGCCTGGAGTGTCAGCGGGCTGAGCTACACCTTC	CAWSVSGLSYTF